The entry below describes one TCR beta chain. Which antigen it targets is not known. Base-call qualities are not available, and no considerably larger clone is one nucleotide away. Within the sample, other DNA sequences also encode this same CDR3. The cohort was made up of 666 healthy bone marrow donors. All cohort members were sampled while nominally healthy, although unrecorded immune exposures were likely present. The donor was CMV seronegative and was included in the group of over 300 seronegative cohort members. Every donor gave a peripheral blood sample, and the peripheral blood mononuclear cells from that sample were used for TCR beta sequencing. Genomic DNA was extracted from the blood cell samples with the Qiagen DNeasy Blood Extraction Kit. This specimen belongs to a study of cytomegalovirus exposure and HLA in healthy donors (TCRdb year 2017). With regard to the full study: According to an earlier analysis of 450 to 650 of the donors, about 179 million T cells yielded some 110 million unique TCR beta sequences and roughly 280 Gb of sequence data. Roughly 300 gigabases of sequencing data and approximately 92 million unique TCR sequences made up an early release that covered 640 HLA-typed donors. Among the roughly 400 genotyped donors, approximately 77% belonged to the genetic ancestry cluster associated with self-reported Caucasian donors. The aim of the study was to test whether cataloging public T cell receptors could identify signatures of past pathogen exposure. Using immunosequencing, the study profiled T cell repertoires from fewer than 700 subjects and related those repertoires to cytomegalovirus serostatus. A separate validation cohort of some 130 different subjects was used in addition to the approximately 700-subject first cohort. High-throughput TCR immunosequencing, statistical association of individual TCRs with disease status, and machine learning were combined to predict cytomegalovirus infection status. To study patterns of TCR occurrence, a later analysis re-analyzed previously published TCR beta repertoires from more than 550 donors and added high-resolution HLA genotyping. The later analysis used no new phenotypic data to find candidate immune exposures, relying instead on TCR beta sequences and their occurrence across donors. In an earlier analysis of about 590 of the donors, high-throughput TCR beta sequencing was used to judge whether each TCR beta V gene segment behaved as functional or pseudogenic. Alongside the repertoire data, information on donor age, sex, ethnicity and CMV serostatus was compiled. Genome-wide SNP genotypes for about 65% of the roughly 670 donors were used in a later genetic analysis, which treated that subset as a discovery cohort. Every repertoire in the discovery cohort had been generated on one and the same sequencing platform. HLA typing included class I and class II loci at four-digit resolution. Typing coverage differed by locus: A, B, C, DRB1 and DQB1 were typed in about 620-640 donors, DQA1 in approximately 520, DPA1 in 600 to 610, and DPB1 in 450 to 480. Because of strong linkage in the cohort, roughly five DR-DQ haplotypes were treated as single units for association and clustering. Across some 400 genotyped donors of the cohort, an average of about 200,000 unique TCR beta nucleotide sequences per donor were sequenced, and roughly 17% of those sequences were non-productive.

The paper as a whole reports these results and caveats: CMV serostatus was the only immune exposure information available for the cohort. In a later analysis, more than 15,000 TCR beta sequences were associated with specific HLA alleles at a false discovery rate of 0.05. Assigning TCR associations to individual alleles was difficult when HLA alleles, especially DR and DQ, strongly co-occurred. According to a later genetic analysis, donors in an Asian-associated ancestry cluster had fewer N-insertions in productive TCRs than the roughly 660-donor mean. The classifier was reported to diagnose cytomegalovirus status with high specificity and sensitivity in both the original cohort and the validation cohort. According to the authors, the approach could potentially be generalized to other disease states and immunological phenotypes. This cohort had only TCR beta chains sequenced, and the lack of alpha or paired-chain data limited which features could be detected. A further reported finding was that TCR beta sequences accurately predicted the HLA-A and HLA-B alleles for most subjects in the first cohort. Linkage disequilibrium might explain the correlated functional status among segregating V segments, but an unknown experimental factor could not be ruled out. HLA typing was unavailable for some donors at each locus, so association tests used only the typed subset. Sequencing depth was assumed to be roughly uniform across donors in the presence/absence analyses, though that assumption may not hold. Compared with equally common non-associated chains, HLA-associated TCR beta chains in a later analysis were more clonally expanded and had lower generation probabilities. Because counts were too low, about 18 rarely observed V segments, including chromosome 9 orphons, were excluded from the earlier analysis of a few hundred of the donors. Because the 87-base-pair reads could not distinguish some IMGT-functional V segments, including TRBV6-2 and TRBV6-3, those segments were excluded. V-gene and J-gene trimming of TCR beta chains was associated with a missense DCLRE1C variant in a later genetic analysis, and the association was replicated in an independent cohort. In a later analysis, most CMV-associated TCR beta chains were found to appear HLA-restricted, with HLA associations seemingly driven largely by CMV exposure. Broadly in line with IMGT annotations, most TCR beta V segments showed up in productive rearrangements about 87% or about 30% of the time in an earlier analysis of approximately 600 of the donors. In vitro tests confirmed that a few of the cytomegalovirus-associated TCR beta chains recognize cytomegalovirus antigens. The study gave a list of under 200 TCR beta chains associated with cytomegalovirus. A cluster of highly shared sequence variants was judged likely to be a technical artifact of the sequencing pipeline. A later analysis found that TCR association rates varied across HLA loci, with DRB1 alleles showing the most associated TCRs and HLA-C alleles the fewest. Across donors, most TCR sequences were observed very rarely, whereas some public TCRs were present in many individuals. In a later analysis, several top co-occurrence clusters were reported to appear linked to parvovirus B19, influenza, CMV and Epstein-Barr virus.

The receptor library was made with the immunoSEQ multiplex PCR assay. The multiplex PCR relied on a mix of 60 forward primers for TCR Vbeta segments and 13 reverse primers for TCR Jbeta segments. The CDR3 region of rearranged TCR beta genes was amplified from genomic DNA by a multiplex PCR assay. Amplified TCR beta libraries were sequenced as 87-base-pair reads on the Illumina HiSeq System. In the original analysis: In a later analysis, some 80 million unique TCR beta chains were counted across the approximately 620 repertoires, and roughly 10 million of these chains were shared by at least two donors. Raw reads were error-corrected and collapsed into unique sequences with a nearest-neighbor algorithm that merged closely related sequences to remove PCR and sequencing errors. To assign V, D and J gene segments, CDR3 sequences were aligned to IMGT reference sequences. Each retained sequence needed at least a six-nucleotide match to both a V gene segment and a J gene segment. A rearrangement counted as productive if the CDR3 had no stop codons and remained in frame with V and J, and every other rearrangement counted as non-productive. Following IMGT convention, CDR3 was defined as the stretch from the second conserved V-encoded cysteine up to the conserved J-encoded phenylalanine. The earlier analysis of about 610 of the donors excluded sequences that lacked an unambiguous match to a single V gene segment. In an earlier analysis of around 600 of the donors, V segments were called functional above 56.7% productive rearrangements and were called segregating when the between-donor standard deviation exceeded 5%. A statistical classification framework was developed to diagnose cytomegalovirus status using the catalog of TCR beta chain sequences. A later analysis assigned V and J genes by comparing TCR nucleotide sequences with IMGT/GENE-DB human TR gene sequences. The TCRdist pipeline was used in a later analysis to assign CDR3 sequences and most-parsimonious VDJ recombination scenarios. A later analysis defined each TCR beta chain by its CDR3 amino acid sequence plus V-gene family, and excluded reads lacking a unique V-gene family. To address suspected cross-contamination and a sequencing artifact, a later analysis removed a few hundred highly shared, low-generation-probability nucleotide sequences. In a later analysis, a clonal expansion index was calculated for each public chain from normalized within-repertoire ranks of inferred template counts. A later analysis computed generation probabilities with a VDJ recombination model fitted to out-of-frame rearrangements, and checked the results against IGoR. Hypergeometric tests were used in a later analysis to score TCR-TCR, TCR-HLA and TCR-CMV co-occurrence, with a repertoire-size bias correction applied to the TCR pairs. A later analysis estimated false discovery rates by permuting HLA or CMV assignments 20 times. In a later analysis, co-occurring TCRs were grouped using DBSCAN, with TCRdist sequence similarity added in when clustering inside HLA-allele-positive subsets. Repertoires with fewer than 30,000 or more than 120,000 public chains, plus five repertoires with anomalous nucleotide sharing, were excluded from co-occurrence clustering. In its TCRdb copy, this immuneACCESS table keeps in-frame sequences only and misses some clones. Where compared with another copy, unresolved V genes explain less than half of these, and the others have no known cause. That table is the source of V, J and clone size, and D and trimming were worked out from the DNA. The sample contains 150,000 to 200,000 clones, over 60% of them found a single time. In total, the top ten clones hold approximately 1% of the sample.

V is pruned by 2 bases and J by 6 bases, leaving 2 bases of the junction without a gene match. CDR1 SGHAT and CDR2 FQNNGV were looked up in the germline V gene. Counted from cysteine to phenylalanine, this CDR3 has 15 amino acids. Only CDR3 DNA is held: 45 bases, read in frame from base 1. This sequence originates from a woman aged 40 to 50 in good health and CMV-seronegative. The rearranged segments are TRBV11-2 and TRBJ2-2, and TRBD2 aligns with 11 junction nucleotides. Sequencing used PBMCs. The CDR3 region has the sequence CASSLSLAGAGELFF. The DNA sequence follows: TGTGCCAGCAGCTTATCACTAGCGGGAGCCGGGGAGCTGTTTTTT.